This entry lists 10 T cell receptor beta chains sequenced from one sample in a study of CD8+ T cells in alopecia areata. As for treatment: oral pan-JAK inhibitor, 5-10 mg twice daily. Extracted RNA was reverse transcribed into cDNA, the sequencing template. TCRdb keeps only in-frame clones here, not all; method: immunoSEQ multiplex PCR. The repertoire holds 200,000 to 250,000 clones, with around 66% as singletons. The sequencing here drew on CD4+ T cells sorted from blood, taken between weeks 43 and 45, from a patient treated with tofacitinib. The receptors here all came from a human donor with alopecia areata.

This clone has more than one count but fewer than ten. CDR3 region: CASSPSGQTNTEAFF. The CDR3, as DNA: TGTGCCAGCAGCCCCTCGGGACAGACGAACACTGAAGCTTTCTTT. The V call is TRBV7-9, the J call TRBJ1-1, with TRBD1 matching 7 bases. V was clipped by 5 bases and J by 1 base; unmatched bases: 7. This CDR3 region has 15 residues. Germline CDR1 reads SEHNR; CDR2 reads FQNEAQ (reference sequence). Combining the CDR3 with reference TRBV7-9 and TRBJ1-1 gives the whole variable domain DTGVSQNPRHKITKRGQNVTFRCDPISEHNRLYWYRQTLGQGPEFLTYFQNEAQLEKSRLLSDRFSAERPKGSFSTLEIQRTEQGDSAMYLCASSPSGQTNTEAFFGQGTRLTVV.

This clone was observed a few times. The chain employs TRBV9 and TRBJ2-3; unclear D gene. The CDR3 loop spans 12 amino acids. V lost 2 bases and J 0 bases, leaving 1 base between the germline ends. Looked up from germline, CDR1 is SGDLS and CDR2 is YYNGEE. CDR3 amino acids: CASSVSTDTQYF. The DNA for the CDR3 is TGTGCCAGCAGCGTTAGCACAGATACGCAGTATTTT.

The V and J genes are TRBV15 and TRBJ1-2; the D gene is possibly TRBD1 (6 bases). This CDR3 is built from 14 residues. Germline CDR1 reads LNHNV; CDR2 reads YYDKDF (reference sequence). Trimming stripped 0 bases from V and 7 bases from J, with 12 bases between. CDR3 residues: CATSRDRGAGGYTF. For the CDR3, the DNA is TGTGCCACCAGCAGAGATAGGGGGGCGGGTGGCTACACCTTC.

The chain employs TRBV25-1 and TRBJ2-5, with D perhaps assigned TRBD1 or TRBD2 (6 bases each). V was trimmed by 6 bases and J by 7 bases, leaving 15 bases between them. Germline CDR1 and CDR2: MGHDK and SYGVNS. This CDR3 has 13 residues. The CDR3 reads CASSGSGGGTQYF. The CDR3 nucleotides read TGTGCCAGCAGCGGTTCCGGAGGGGGGACCCAGTACTTC.

The chain employs TRBV20-1 and TRBJ2-7, with D uncertain. Germline lookup yields CDR1 DFQATT and CDR2 SNEGSKA (reference sequence). There are 11 residues in the CDR3. V was pared by 5 bases and J by 4 bases, with 9 bases between. The CDR3 sequence is CSAADFYEQYF. In DNA, the CDR3 is TGCAGTGCTGCAGACTTTTACGAGCAGTACTTC.

The V gene is TRBV5-6, the J gene TRBJ2-1; 8 bases match TRBD1. Germline V gene data show CDR1 as SGHDT and CDR2 as YYEEEE. This CDR3 has 17 residues. V lost 0 bases, J lost 7 bases, and 12 bases stayed unmatched. The CDR3 here is CASSLASTGGGGNEQFF. CDR3 DNA sequence: TGTGCCAGCAGCTTGGCCTCTACAGGGGGTGGAGGAAATGAGCAGTTCTTC.

This rearrangement joins TRBV2 to TRBJ2-2; TRBD1 agrees at 11 bases. The length of the CDR3 is 15 residues. Looked up from germline, CDR1 is SNHLY and CDR2 is FYNNEI. The V segment lost 10 bases and the J segment 5 bases; nucleotides outside the gene matches: 9. The CDR3 coding sequence is TGTGCCACCTCCGGACAGGGGGCGATTACCGGGGAGCTGTTTTTT. This sequence encodes CATSGQGAITGELFF.

DNA for the CDR3: TGTGCCAGCAGCCAAGGGGGGGGCAATGAGCAGTTCTTC. Protein sequence: CASSQGGGNEQFF. V usage is TRBV11-3 and J usage is TRBJ2-1; possibly TRBD2 for D (7 bases). This CDR3 has 13 amino acids. Per the germline V gene, CDR1 is SGHNT and CDR2 is YENEEA. V was trimmed by 5 bases and J by 6 bases, leaving 11 bases between them.

The rearrangement joins TRBV6-5 to TRBJ2-7; the match to TRBD1 covers 11 bases. Looked up from germline, CDR1 is MNHEY and CDR2 is SVGAGI. Losses at the gene ends were 6 bases for V and 4 bases for J; bases not matched to a gene: 2. The CDR3 sequence is 13 residues long. CDR3 in DNA: TGTGCCAGCAGGGACAGGGGGCCGTACGAGCAGTACTTC. Its protein is CASRDRGPYEQYF.

This clone was recorded a few times. The chain carries TRBV14 and TRBJ1-2; D is undetermined. The length of the CDR3 is 14 residues. Germline CDR1 SGHDN, CDR2 FVKESK. Trimming pared 0 bases from V and 4 bases from J, leaving 9 bases between. CDR3 residues: CASSQDSLSYGYTF. The CDR3 DNA reads as TGTGCCAGCAGCCAAGATTCCCTGAGCTATGGCTACACCTTC.